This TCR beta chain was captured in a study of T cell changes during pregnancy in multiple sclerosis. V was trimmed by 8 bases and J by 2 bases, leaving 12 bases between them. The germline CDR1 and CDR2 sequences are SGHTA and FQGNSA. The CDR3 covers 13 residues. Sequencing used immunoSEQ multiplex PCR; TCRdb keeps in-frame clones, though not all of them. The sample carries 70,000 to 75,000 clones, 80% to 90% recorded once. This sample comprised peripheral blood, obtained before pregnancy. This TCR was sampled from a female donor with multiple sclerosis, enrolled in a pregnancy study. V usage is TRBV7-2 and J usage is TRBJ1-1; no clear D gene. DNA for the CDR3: TGTGCCAGCCTCTACGCGGTAAACACTGAAGCTTTCTTT. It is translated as CASLYAVNTEAFF.